Each of the 12 T cell receptor beta chains below was sequenced from the same sample in a study of blood T cells in healthy people across ages. With a J-beta primer mix and a sample-barcoded 5' primer, a second PCR ran about 7 to 11 cycles. MiXCR, run by TCRdb on the 5' RACE reads, gives a single entry per CDR3 protein. The sample holds approximately 490,000 distinct CDR3 sequences; around 24% are singletons and the top ten take approximately 10%. These data were also reused for a study on T cells of mothers and their children.

The sample was blood. The receptors derive from a boy aged 5 to 17 in good health.

This clonotype was seen only a few times. The chain has TRBV7-3 and TRBJ1-6; TRBD1 matches 7 bases. With 5 bases clipped from V and 5 bases from J, the junction kept 12 bases outside the gene matches. Germline V lookup: CDR1 SGHTA, CDR2 FQGTGA. CDR3 length: 17 residues. The CDR3 nucleotides are TGTGCCAGCAGCCCCTCAAATATAGGGACAGATAATTCACCCCTCCACTTT. It specifies CASSPSNIGTDNSPLHF.

DNA of the CDR3: TGTGCCAGCAGCGTAGCTCCGGGCCAAGAGACCCAGTACTTC. Encoded protein: CASSVAPGQETQYF. The rearrangement uses TRBV9 and TRBJ2-5; no definite D call. V lost 0 bases to trimming and J lost 1 base, with 7 bases between them. The germline V gene encodes CDR1 SGDLS and CDR2 YYNGEE. CDR3 length: 14 amino acids.

The V call is TRBV4-3, the J call TRBJ1-2; D may be TRBD1 (6 bases). Trimming stripped 2 bases from V and 5 bases from J, with 18 bases between. The CDR3 runs to 16 residues. Germline CDR1 reads LGHNA; CDR2 reads YSLEER. For the CDR3, the DNA is TGCGCCAGCAGCCAAAAAAAAACTCCCCAGGGGTATGGCTACACCTTC. This codes for CASSQKKTPQGYGYTF.

The V call is TRBV28, the J call TRBJ2-1; D might be TRBD1 or TRBD2, each matching 5 bases. The CDR3 is 16 amino acids. Trimming removed 3 bases from V and 6 bases from J, with 18 bases in between. Looked up from germline, CDR1 is MDHEN and CDR2 is SYDVKM. CDR3 sequence (DNA): TGTGCCAGCAGTTTTCGTCGGGACCCCTGGTGCAATGAGCAGTTCTTC. Encoded protein: CASSFRRDPWCNEQFF.

The rearrangement links TRBV7-3 to TRBJ1-6; D may be TRBD1 (5 bases). Germline loops: CDR1 SGHTA, CDR2 FQGTGA. Trimming took off 6 bases at V and 8 bases at J, with 11 bases between the two ends. The CDR3 runs 13 residues. The CDR3 coding sequence is TGTGCCAGCAGTAGGGGTAGGGATTCACCCCTCCACTTT. It yields the protein CASSRGRDSPLHF. The whole variable domain, remainder taken from reference TRBV7-3 and TRBJ1-6, is GAGVSQTPSNKVTEKGKYVELRCDPISGHTALYWYRQSLGQGPEFLIYFQGTGAADDSGLPNDRFFAVRPEGSVSTLKIQRTERGDSAVYLCASSRGRDSPLHFGNGTRLTVT.

V gene TRBV5-5 combines with J gene TRBJ1-4; 8 positions agree with TRBD1. The CDR3 length is 14 residues. The V gene's germline CDR1 is SGHKS and CDR2 YYEKEE (reference sequence). With 4 bases clipped from V and 8 bases from J, the junction kept 7 bases outside the gene matches. CDR3 DNA sequence: TGTGCCAGCAGCGTGACAGGGGCCGAAGAAAAACTGTTTTTT. It translates to CASSVTGAEEKLFF.

This clonotype has a handful of counts. V is TRBV4-3 and J is TRBJ2-3; D gene unclear. The CDR3 spans 13 residues. The V end was cut by 4 bases, the J end by 2 bases, with 7 bases between. Germline assignment: CDR1 LGHNA and CDR2 YSLEER. CDR3 sequence reads: CASSRSDTDTQYF. CDR3 coding DNA: TGCGCCAGCAGCCGCTCCGACACAGATACGCAGTATTTT.

V and J are TRBV28 and TRBJ1-1; possible D gene TRBD1, 5 bases. Germline loops: CDR1 MDHEN, CDR2 SYDVKM. The CDR3 spans 14 residues. Trimming shortened V by 10 bases and J by 4 bases, and 19 bases separated the two germline ends. CDR3: CATLTSGRFTEAFF. The CDR3 nucleotides are TGTGCCACCCTGACTTCAGGGCGCTTCACTGAAGCTTTCTTT.

The gene calls are TRBV28 and TRBJ2-3; a possible D gene is TRBD2 (6 bases). CDR1 MDHEN and CDR2 SYDVKM come from the germline V gene. This CDR3 is built from 16 residues. The V end lost 10 bases, the J end lost 4 bases, and 24 bases lay between the germline ends. CDR3 protein: CATKGGDFGQADTQYF. DNA for the CDR3: TGTGCCACCAAGGGCGGGGACTTTGGGCAGGCAGATACGCAGTATTTT.

The CDR3 DNA follows: TGTGCCAGCAGCTGGGACAGGGGGCATGCCGGGGAGCTGTTTTTT. As protein: CASSWDRGHAGELFF. The gene calls are TRBV7-9 and TRBJ2-2; TRBD1 agrees at 12 bases. The J segment lost 6 bases and the V segment lost 4 bases, leaving 3 bases of the junction unmatched. There are 15 residues in the CDR3. CDR1 and CDR2 from the germline V gene are SEHNR and FQNEAQ (reference sequence). Drawing the rest from reference TRBV7-9 and TRBJ2-2, the complete variable domain is DTGVSQNPRHKITKRGQNVTFRCDPISEHNRLYWYRQTLGQGPEFLTYFQNEAQLEKSRLLSDRFSAERPKGSFSTLEIQRTEQGDSAMYLCASSWDRGHAGELFFGEGSRLTVL.

This clonotype was found once. The V and J genes are TRBV6-5 and TRBJ2-7; D possibly corresponds to TRBD2 (6 bases). Germline V gives CDR1 MNHEY, CDR2 SVGAGI. The length of the CDR3 is 13 residues. The V gene lost 10 bases and the J gene lost 3 bases, with 16 bases spanning the gap. Here the CDR3 DNA reads TGTGCCATTCGTCCAGCGGGTGTCTACGAGCAGTACTTC. Its translation: CAIRPAGVYEQYF.

This clonotype occurred a few times. V usage is TRBV13 and J usage is TRBJ2-5; 15 bases are shared with TRBD2. Judging by the DNA end, TRBJ2-7 fits better; the J call may be wrong. The CDR3 has 17 amino acids. Germline-derived CDR1 and CDR2 are PRHDT and FYEKMQ (reference sequence). CDR3 amino acids: CASSPGLAGGALNEQYF. CDR3 coding DNA: TGTGCCAGCAGCCCGGGACTAGCGGGAGGTGCCTTAAACGAGCAGTACTTC.